This paragraph covers one T cell receptor beta chain sequence. These data originate in a study of patients and donors after allogeneic stem cell transplantation. TCRdb independently ran MiXCR on the RT-PCR reads; one entry per CDR3 protein. The table shows some 150,000 distinct CDR3 sequences, with about two fifths occurring only once. The receptor's source is a human donor who was either an allogeneic HSCT recipient or a stem cell or donor lymphocyte infusion donor (not recorded which). It is not recorded whose cells these are; they may come from a transplant donor. Source material: blood, either unsorted or a sorted T cell fraction (not recorded which).

The CDR3 nucleotides are TGCGCCAGCAGCCAACTTCCCAGGACAGCCTCTGGAAACACCATATATTTT. It translates to CASSQLPRTASGNTIYF. V and J are TRBV4-1 and TRBJ1-3; a weak D match, TRBD1 (6 bases). The CDR3 totals 17 residues. Germline CDR1 reads MGHRA; CDR2 reads YSYEKL. V gave up 2 bases and J gave up 0 bases, with 14 bases separating them.